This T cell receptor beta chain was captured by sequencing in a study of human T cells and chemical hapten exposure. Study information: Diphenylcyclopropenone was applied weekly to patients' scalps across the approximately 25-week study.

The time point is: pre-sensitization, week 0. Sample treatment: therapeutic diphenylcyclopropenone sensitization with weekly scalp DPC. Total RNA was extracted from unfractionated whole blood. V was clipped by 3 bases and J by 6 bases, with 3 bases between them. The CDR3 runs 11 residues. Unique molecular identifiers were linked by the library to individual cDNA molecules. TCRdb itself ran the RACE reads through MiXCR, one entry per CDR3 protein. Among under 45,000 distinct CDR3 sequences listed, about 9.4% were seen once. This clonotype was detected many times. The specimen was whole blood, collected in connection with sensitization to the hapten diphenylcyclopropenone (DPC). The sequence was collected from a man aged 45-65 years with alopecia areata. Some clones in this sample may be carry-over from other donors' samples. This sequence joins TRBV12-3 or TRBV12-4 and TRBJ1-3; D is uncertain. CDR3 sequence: CASSFANTIYF. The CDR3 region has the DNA TGTGCCAGCAGTTTTGCAAACACCATATATTTT.